The entry that follows covers one T cell receptor beta chain sequence. Its antigen is unidentified. The data were obtained in a study of cytomegalovirus exposure and HLA in healthy donors. Germline CDR1 reads LNHDA; CDR2 reads SQIVND (reference sequence). Losses at the gene ends were 2 bases for V and 3 bases for J; bases not matched to a gene: 17. The CDR3 has 19 residues. The PCR had 60 Vbeta and 13 Jbeta primers. Some clones are missing from TCRdb's copy, which holds only in-frame ones; the method was immunoSEQ multiplex PCR. The data contain 150,000 to 200,000 clones, approximately 80% of them singletons. General study findings and limits: An observed cluster of highly shared sequence variants was recorded as a likely sequencing artifact. DRB1 had the most TCR associations and HLA-C the fewest, a later analysis found, with rates varying by HLA locus.

The receptor comes from a female donor in good health and CMV-seronegative. Sequenced input: PBMCs. J is TRBJ2-5 and V is TRBV19; 8 bases map to TRBD2. CDR3 bases: TGTGCCAGTAGTATATCCATCAGTGCGAACAGCGGGAGAGAAGAGACCCAGTACTTC. Translated: CASSISISANSGREETQYF.